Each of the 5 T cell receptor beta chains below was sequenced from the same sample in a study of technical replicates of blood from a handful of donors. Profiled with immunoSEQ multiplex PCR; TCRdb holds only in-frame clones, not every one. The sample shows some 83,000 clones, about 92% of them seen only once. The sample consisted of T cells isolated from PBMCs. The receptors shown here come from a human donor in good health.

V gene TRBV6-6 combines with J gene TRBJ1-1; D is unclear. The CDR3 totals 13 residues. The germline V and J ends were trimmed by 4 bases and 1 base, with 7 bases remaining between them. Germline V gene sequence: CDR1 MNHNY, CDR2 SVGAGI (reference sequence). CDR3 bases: TGTGCCAGCAGTTTTGGAGGGAACACTGAAGCTTTCTTT. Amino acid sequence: CASSFGGNTEAFF.

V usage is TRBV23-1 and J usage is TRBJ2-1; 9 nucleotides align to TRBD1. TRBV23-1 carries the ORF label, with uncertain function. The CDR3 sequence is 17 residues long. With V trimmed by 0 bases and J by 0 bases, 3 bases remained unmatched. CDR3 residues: CASSQSGQGYSYNEQFF. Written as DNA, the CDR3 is TGCGCCAGCAGTCAATCGGGACAGGGTTACTCCTACAATGAGCAGTTCTTC.

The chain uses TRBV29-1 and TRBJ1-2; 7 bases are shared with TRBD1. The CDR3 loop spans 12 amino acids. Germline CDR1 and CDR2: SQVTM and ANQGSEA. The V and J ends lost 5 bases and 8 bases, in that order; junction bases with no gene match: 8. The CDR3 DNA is TGCAGCGTTCCGGACAGGTTAAGGGGCTACACCTTC. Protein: CSVPDRLRGYTF.

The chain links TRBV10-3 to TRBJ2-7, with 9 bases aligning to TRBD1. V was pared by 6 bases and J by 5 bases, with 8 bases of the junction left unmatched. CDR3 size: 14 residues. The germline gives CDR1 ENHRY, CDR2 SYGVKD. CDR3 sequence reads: CAIRRTGEEHEQYF. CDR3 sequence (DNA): TGTGCCATCAGACGGACAGGGGAAGAGCACGAGCAGTACTTC.

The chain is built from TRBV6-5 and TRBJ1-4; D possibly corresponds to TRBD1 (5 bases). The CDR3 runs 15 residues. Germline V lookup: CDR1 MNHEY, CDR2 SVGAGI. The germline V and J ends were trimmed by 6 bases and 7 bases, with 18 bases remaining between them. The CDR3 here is CASSRGTREIEKLFF. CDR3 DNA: TGTGCCAGCAGCCGAGGGACGCGGGAAATTGAAAAACTGTTTTTT.